This is a list of T cell receptor beta chains from one sample in a study of patients and donors after allogeneic stem cell transplantation. TCRdb reprocessed the RT-PCR reads with MiXCR, giving one entry per CDR3 protein. This sample has approximately 140,000 distinct CDR3 sequences, with 37% found just once. The sequenced material came from blood, either unsorted or a sorted T cell fraction (not recorded which). The receptor source for this set is a human donor who was either an allogeneic HSCT recipient or a stem cell or donor lymphocyte infusion donor (not recorded which). It is not recorded whose cells these are; they may come from a transplant donor. Each CDR3 is given with its conserved first and last residue. Each record gives: J gene, D gene, clone size, V gene, CDR3 DNA, CDR3 protein. A D gene is named only where the DNA matches it firmly. Not every row has a clone size; where given, it reads once, few, many or a size class.

TRBJ1-5 | NA | NA | TRBV20-1 | TGCAGTGCGGAATCAGGGGCTATTCAGCCCCAGCATTTT | CSAESGAIQPQHF
TRBJ1-5 | NA | many | TRBV6-5 | TGTGCCAGCAGTTACGTGGGTATCAATCAGCCCCAGCATTTT | CASSYVGINQPQHF
TRBJ1-2 | NA | NA | TRBV10-3 | TGTGCCATCAGCTATCAGACGGAGTATGGCTACACCTTC | CAISYQTEYGYTF
TRBJ1-2 | NA | NA | TRBV7-3 | TGTGCCAGCAGCCCCGCTCTCCCCACAGATGGCTACACCTTC | CASSPALPTDGYTF
TRBJ1-6 | TRBD1 | NA | TRBV9 | TGTGCCAGCAGCGGCGGGACAGGGGGGAAAGGTTCACCCCTCCACTTT | CASSGGTGGKGSPLHF
TRBJ1-1 | NA | NA | TRBV18 | TGTGCCAGCTCACCCGCACTACCGACAGCGAACACTGAAGCTTTCTTT | CASSPALPTANTEAFF
TRBJ1-4 | NA | NA | TRBV20-1 | TGCAGTGCTAGAGATGGGAGTGTACAGGGAACTAATGAAAAACTGTTTTTT | CSARDGSVQGTNEKLFF
TRBJ1-2 | TRBD1 | NA | TRBV29-1 | TGCAGCGTGGAAGGGACAGGGAATGGCTACACCTTC | CSVEGTGNGYTF
TRBJ1-5 | NA | NA | TRBV24-1 | TGTGCCACCAGTGATTTGGAGGGCGGTCAGCCCCAGCATTTT | CATSDLEGGQPQHF
TRBJ1-1 | TRBD1 | NA | TRBV2 | TGTGCCAGCAGGAATAATCGGGACAGCTTTATGAACACTGAAGCTTTCTTT | CASRNNRDSFMNTEAFF
TRBJ2-5 | TRBD1 | NA | TRBV9 | TGTGCCAGCAGTCCCACAGGGGTCCAAGAGACCCAGTACTTC | CASSPTGVQETQYF
TRBJ1-5 | TRBD1 | NA | TRBV6-6 | TGTGCCAGCACCCCAATCAAACAGGGGGCAGGGAGCAATCAGCCCCAGCATTTT | CASTPIKQGAGSNQPQHF
TRBJ2-7 | NA | NA | TRBV29-1 | TGCAGCGTTCAGAAGGACAGCTACGAGCAGTACTTC | CSVQKDSYEQYF
TRBJ1-1 | NA | NA | TRBV20-1 | TGCAGTGCTCCCCGGACGGTGAACACTGAAGCTTTCTTT | CSAPRTVNTEAFF
TRBJ1-5 | TRBD1 | NA | TRBV29-1 | TGCAGCGCCCTGACAGGGGTGGGCAATCAGCCCCAGCATTTT | CSALTGVGNQPQHF
TRBJ1-5 | NA | NA | TRBV20-1 | TGCAGTGCTAGAGTCGGGCAGGGCGAGATTAATCAGCCCCAGCATTTT | CSARVGQGEINQPQHF
TRBJ1-6 | TRBD1 | NA | TRBV12-3/TRBV12-4 | TGTGCCAGCAGCCCGGGACAGCTTTCGAGCTCCTATAATTCACCCCTCCACTTT | CASSPGQLSSSYNSPLHF
TRBJ1-2 | NA | NA | TRBV10-3 | TGTGCCATCACTCCCGTTTGGGACTATGGCTACACCTTC | CAITPVWDYGYTF
TRBJ1-1 | NA | NA | TRBV9 | TGTGCCAGCAGCGTCGGGGTTTGGAACACTGAAGCTTTCTTT | CASSVGVWNTEAFF
TRBJ2-3 | NA | few | TRBV29-1 | TGCAGCGTTGGAGAGACCCGCACAGATACGCAGTATTTT | CSVGETRTDTQYF
TRBJ1-1 | NA | few | TRBV29-1 | TGCAGCGTTGACACCGGGGGGGACACTGAAGCTTTCTTT | CSVDTGGDTEAFF
TRBJ2-1 | NA | once | TRBV24-1 | TGTGCCACCAGTGCCTTGGGGGACTTCCCCTACAATGAGCAGTTCTTC | CATSALGDFPYNEQFF
TRBJ2-1 | NA | NA | TRBV29-1 | TGCAGCGTTGACATGGACCGGACCCCCTACAATGAGCAGTTCTTC | CSVDMDRTPYNEQFF
TRBJ1-1 | TRBD1 | NA | TRBV27 | TGTGCCAGCAAACCTGGACAGGGGAACACTGAAGCTTTCTTT | CASKPGQGNTEAFF
TRBJ1-2 | NA | NA | TRBV12-3/TRBV12-4 | TGTGCCAGCAGTTTAAGAGTCTACCCTAACTATGGCTACACCTTC | CASSLRVYPNYGYTF
TRBJ1-6 | NA | few | TRBV2 | TGTGCCAGCAGTCCGGGACTTAGGGCCGCCTATAATTCACCCCTCCACTTT | CASSPGLRAAYNSPLHF